A single sample is the source of the 7 T cell receptor beta chains below, sequenced in a study of OX40 agonist ivuxolimab in advanced cancers. Sequencing used immunoSEQ multiplex PCR; TCRdb keeps in-frame clones, though not all of them. The sample carries 7,500 to 9,000 clones, around three quarters recorded once. The sequencing used CD4+ or CD8+ T cells sorted from blood, collected in a trial of the OX40 agonist ivuxolimab. The receptor source for this set is an adult with an advanced solid tumor such as melanoma, head and neck, liver or kidney cancer.

This clone was seen once. The rearrangement uses TRBV27 and TRBJ2-1; D is perhaps TRBD2 (5 bases). Trimming left V 2 bases short and J 4 bases short, with 9 bases between. Germline-derived CDR1 and CDR2 are MNHEY and SMNVEV (reference sequence). The length of the CDR3 is 14 residues. CDR3 residues: CASSLLGGYNEQFF. CDR3 DNA: TGTGCCAGCAGTTTACTCGGCGGGTACAATGAGCAGTTCTTC.

With respect to this clone: Within the sample, other DNA sequences also encode this same CDR3. V usage is TRBV7-3 and J usage is TRBJ1-2, with unresolved D. V was trimmed by 5 bases and J by 2 bases, leaving 9 bases between them. This CDR3 is built from 13 residues. Germline lookup yields CDR1 SGHTA and CDR2 FQGTGA. This chain's CDR3 is CASSPDGNYGYTF. Here the CDR3 DNA reads TGTGCCAGCAGCCCGGACGGAAACTATGGCTACACCTTC.

The V and J genes are TRBV29-1 and TRBJ2-7; D may be TRBD1 or TRBD2 (7 bases each). Germline loops: CDR1 SQVTM, CDR2 ANQGSEA. The CDR3 is 12 residues long. V shed 0 bases and J shed 7 bases, with 10 bases lying between them. The DNA of the CDR3 is TGCAGCGTTGAAGACAGGGGGGGAGAGCAGTACTTC. Translation: CSVEDRGGEQYF.

V and J are TRBV6-6 and TRBJ1-4; TRBD1 aligns across 8 bases. Looked up from germline, CDR1 is MNHNY and CDR2 is SVGAGI (reference sequence). V dropped 6 bases and J dropped 7; count of bases not matched to a gene: 7. The CDR3 has 14 amino acids. The CDR3 protein is CASRITGGGEKLFF. DNA of the CDR3: TGTGCCAGCAGGATAACAGGGGGTGGTGAAAAACTGTTTTTT.

The V call is TRBV7-3, the J call TRBJ1-2; perhaps TRBD1 as D (5 bases). This CDR3 is built from 14 residues. The V end was cut by 7 bases, the J end by 1 base, with 13 bases between. Germline-derived CDR1 and CDR2 are SGHTA and FQGTGA. CDR3 nucleotide sequence: TGTGCCAGCACCCCCCTGGGGGATAACTATGGCTACACCTTC. This sequence encodes CASTPLGDNYGYTF.

This rearrangement joins TRBV27 to TRBJ2-1, with a possible D match to TRBD2 (5 bases). In germline, CDR1 is MNHEY, CDR2 SMNVEV (reference sequence). V was trimmed by 3 bases and J by 0 bases, leaving 15 bases between them. The CDR3 has 17 amino acids. The DNA for the CDR3 is TGTGCCAGCAGTTTTTTCGCGGGCTCAAGCTCCTACAATGAGCAGTTCTTC. Its translation is CASSFFAGSSSYNEQFF.

V usage is TRBV19 and J usage is TRBJ2-7; maybe TRBD2 (5 bases). This CDR3 is 13 amino acids long. Germline V gene sequence: CDR1 LNHDA, CDR2 SQIVND (reference sequence). Trimming took 7 bases from V and 6 from J, leaving 16 bases between them. This CDR3 reads CASTLALGGEQYF. In DNA form, the CDR3 reads TGTGCCAGTACTCTAGCCTTGGGCGGCGAGCAGTACTTC.